The text below deals with one T cell receptor beta chain. Roughly 0.45 to 1 ug RNA was reverse transcribed with random hexamers. TCRdb passed the immunoSEQ multiplex PCR reads through MiXCR, listing each CDR3 protein once. The sample lists some 120,000 distinct CDR3 sequences, roughly 95% occurring once. This entry is derived from a study of CD8 T cells in Susac syndrome. Trimming shortened V by 5 bases and J by 3 bases, and 12 bases separated the two germline ends. This CDR3 comprises 14 residues. The gene calls are TRBV12-3 or TRBV12-4 and TRBJ2-3; D might be TRBD2 (6 bases). This sequence originates from a human donor in good health. The specimen was CD4+ T cells from PBMCs. The CDR3 reads CASSPGAGTDTQYF. The CDR3 nucleotides are TGTGCCAGCAGTCCTGGGGCGGGAACAGATACGCAGTATTTT.